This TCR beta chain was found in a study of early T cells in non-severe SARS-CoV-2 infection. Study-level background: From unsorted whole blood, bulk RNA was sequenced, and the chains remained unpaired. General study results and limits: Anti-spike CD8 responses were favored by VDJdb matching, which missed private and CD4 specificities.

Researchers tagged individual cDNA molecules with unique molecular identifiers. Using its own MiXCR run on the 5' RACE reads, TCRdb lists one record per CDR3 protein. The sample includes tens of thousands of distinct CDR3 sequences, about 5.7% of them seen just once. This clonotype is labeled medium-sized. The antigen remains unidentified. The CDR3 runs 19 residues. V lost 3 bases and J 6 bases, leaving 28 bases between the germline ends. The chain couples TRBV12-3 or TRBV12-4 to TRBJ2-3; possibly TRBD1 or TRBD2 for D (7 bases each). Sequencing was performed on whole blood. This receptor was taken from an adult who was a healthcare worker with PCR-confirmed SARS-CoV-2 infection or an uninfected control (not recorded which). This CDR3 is CASSLAGRGRFPPLDTQYF. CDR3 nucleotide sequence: TGTGCCAGCAGTTTGGCGGGGAGGGGGCGCTTCCCACCCCTCGATACGCAGTATTTT.